This note documents a single TCR beta chain sequence. The antigen remains unidentified. The PCR used 60 Vbeta and 13 Jbeta primers. The data were produced by immunoSEQ multiplex PCR, yet TCRdb's version contains in-frame clones alone and is incomplete. The profile covers more than 150,000 clones, with under 85% appearing a single time and over 1.5% taken by the ten largest. These data come from a study of cytomegalovirus exposure and HLA in healthy donors. Study background: The Caucasian-associated ancestry cluster held over 65% of some 420 genotyped donors.

It was healthy bone marrow donors who served as donors. The J segment lost 6 bases and the V segment lost 6 bases, leaving 7 bases of the junction unmatched. The V gene's germline CDR1 is ENHRY and CDR2 SYGVKD. CDR3 size: 14 residues. General study points: In a later analysis, donors in an Asian-associated ancestry cluster reportedly had fewer N-insertions in productive TCRs than the cohort mean. As a later analysis showed, a missense DCLRE1C variant was linked to trimming of TCR beta V- and J-genes.

The sample was PBMCs. The chain carries TRBV10-3 and TRBJ2-1; 8 nucleotides line up with TRBD2. The TCR comes from a man aged 50-60 years in good health and CMV-seronegative. The CDR3 loop reads CAIRGSGVLNEQFF. In DNA form, the CDR3 reads TGTGCCATCAGGGGTAGCGGGGTGCTCAATGAGCAGTTCTTC.